This T cell receptor (beta chain) was captured in a study of cytomegalovirus exposure and HLA in healthy donors. The PCR used 60 Vbeta and 13 Jbeta primers. Clones were sequenced by immunoSEQ multiplex PCR, and TCRdb holds only the in-frame ones, with some missing. The listing contains under 200,000 clones. Unmatched junction bases numbered 2, after V lost 2 bases and J lost 1 base. The CDR3 totals 17 residues. Per the germline V gene, CDR1 is KGHSH and CDR2 is LQKENI. Donors showed nominal health when sampled, although they likely had unrecorded immune exposures. The rearrangement links TRBV18 to TRBJ2-3; TRBD2 matches 14 bases. The sequenced sample consisted of PBMCs. This clonotype was sampled from a man aged 25-45 years in good health and CMV-seronegative. The CDR3 nucleotides are TGTGCCAGCTCACCAGGGACTAGCGGGAGCGGCACAGATACGCAGTATTTT. This sequence encodes CASSPGTSGSGTDTQYF.